This T cell receptor beta chain was profiled in a study of early T cells in non-severe SARS-CoV-2 infection. Background on the study: RNA in bulk from unsorted whole blood was sequenced, and chains were unpaired. Study-wide results and limits: Comparison of clonotypes with VDJdb favored anti-spike CD8 responses while missing private and CD4 specificities.

This clonotype was picked up a small number of times. What it binds is not known. V was cut by 0 bases and J by 7 bases, with 10 bases left in between. Germline V gene sequence: CDR1 MNHEY, CDR2 SMNVEV (reference sequence). The CDR3 totals 13 residues. Attachment of unique molecular identifiers was made to individual cDNA molecules. MiXCR, applied by TCRdb to the 5' RACE reads, yields one record per CDR3 protein. The sample has 50,000 or so distinct CDR3 sequences, 14% to 15% seen once; the top ten hold 9% to 10%. The origin of this receptor is an adult who was a healthcare worker with PCR-confirmed SARS-CoV-2 infection or an uninfected control (not recorded which). This sample comprised whole blood, obtained at baseline. V and J are TRBV27 and TRBJ2-7, with D possibly matching TRBD2 (6 bases). For the CDR3, the DNA is TGTGCCAGCAGTTTATCCCTCCGGGGGGAGCAGTACTTC. It is translated as CASSLSLRGEQYF.